A selection of T cell receptor beta chains follows, all from one sample in a study of T cell clusters in autoimmune cytopenias. TCRdb reworked the multiplex PCR reads into one entry per CDR3 protein, no DNA. Reported are about 3,000 distinct CDR3 sequences; the ten largest clones contain around 20%. The specimen was peripheral blood. The receptors were sampled from a human donor with an autoimmune cytopenia, with autoimmune hepatitis or in good health (not recorded which). Both conserved end residues are part of each CDR3. Each record gives: V gene, J gene, clone size, CDR3 protein. The size of a clone is reported for some rows only, either as once, few or many, or as a class for expanded clones.

TRBV20-1,TRBJ2-3,-,CSATHYERPGTDTQYF
TRBV29-1,TRBJ2-5,large,CSVAGTGGQETQYF
TRBV28,TRBJ1-2,-,CASSGGTRVAGYTF
TRBV7-6,TRBJ2-1,medium-sized,CASSPTGQPRQFF
TRBV28,TRBJ1-2,-,CATGQLYGYTF
TRBV4-3,TRBJ1-4,-,CASSPNLEATNEKLFF
TRBV6-6,TRBJ1-2,medium-sized,CASSRSGQGAGYGYTF
TRBV6-2/TRBV6-3,TRBJ1-6,medium-sized,CASSYARDRGSPLHF
TRBV27,TRBJ2-1,medium-sized,CASSYWGYNEQFF
TRBV12-3/TRBV12-4,TRBJ2-5,medium-sized,CASSLILRNGQGEETQYF
TRBV6-5,TRBJ2-2,medium-sized,CASSYSLRGTGELFF
TRBV20-1,TRBJ2-7,medium-sized,CSARVGASEAIEQYF
TRBV6-2/TRBV6-3,TRBJ2-5,medium-sized,CASSYGRGLETQYF
TRBV15,TRBJ1-4,medium-sized,CATSRVSTNEKLFF
TRBV7-9,TRBJ2-7,medium-sized,CASSMTAYEQYF
TRBV4-2,TRBJ2-5,-,CASSQETSGVQETQYF
TRBV24-1,TRBJ1-2,medium-sized,CATSGRSDNYGYTF
TRBV15,TRBJ2-3,large,CATSRDRDRGAQYF
TRBV6-1,TRBJ2-7,medium-sized,CASRPTDRATYEQYF
TRBV6-1,TRBJ2-3,medium-sized,CASSERRGASGRLTDTQYF
TRBV28,TRBJ2-7,-,CASRFTLSGYEQYF
TRBV20-1,TRBJ2-3,-,CSADLAGTTSWTDTQYF
TRBV4-3,TRBJ2-1,medium-sized,CASSQEIFGAGSYNEQFF
TRBV28,TRBJ1-5,-,CASSLIVRGRSNQPQHF
TRBV15,TRBJ2-1,-,CATSRSGQGTLKSYNEQFF
TRBV4-1,TRBJ1-2,-,CASSPRQGDHYGYTF
TRBV5-4,TRBJ2-2,medium-sized,CASRTVGGGHTGELFF
TRBV6-5,TRBJ2-7,medium-sized,CASSYSRGTSYEQYF
TRBV27,TRBJ1-6,medium-sized,CASSSGQILTDNSPLHF
TRBV27,TRBJ2-7,medium-sized,CASSSGTGGYEQYF
TRBV11-2,TRBJ2-3,-,CASSPGTSSTDTQYF
TRBV4-3,TRBJ2-1,medium-sized,CASSPQGLAGPYNEQFF
TRBV20-1,TRBJ2-5,medium-sized,CSASPGEETQYF
TRBV4-2,TRBJ2-2,medium-sized,CASSQVITSTTGELFF
TRBV6-5,TRBJ1-1,medium-sized,CASRGTTGVFSAAFF
TRBV5-4,TRBJ2-3,-,CASSKTTSPGGSDTQYF
TRBV12-3/TRBV12-4,TRBJ1-1,medium-sized,CASSFTGLEAFF
TRBV6-5,TRBJ2-1,medium-sized,CASSYGREGVNEQFF
TRBV24-1,TRBJ2-7,medium-sized,CATSDSRGASYEQYF
TRBV7-9,TRBJ2-4,-,CASSLSDIQYF
TRBV30,TRBJ1-1,medium-sized,CAWSRAGGTEAFF
TRBV19,TRBJ1-1,medium-sized,CASRNPTGNTEAFF
TRBV19,TRBJ2-3,-,CASSLRHGEDQSTDTQYF
TRBV20-1,TRBJ2-3,medium-sized,CSANPWTQADTQYF
TRBV5-1,TRBJ2-7,medium-sized,CASSTGLAGVIDEQYF
TRBV4-3,TRBJ1-1,-,CASSQLLRRNTEAFF
TRBV20-1,TRBJ2-2,-,CSARDRVMARGAGELFF
TRBV6-5,TRBJ1-3,medium-sized,CASSPGGDTIYF
TRBV29-1,TRBJ2-1,large,CSVEEGLAVYNEQFF
TRBV12-3/TRBV12-4,TRBJ1-1,medium-sized,CASTSGQGSNTEAFF
TRBV29-1,TRBJ1-1,medium-sized,CSGDRVTEAFF
TRBV7-6,TRBJ2-1,medium-sized,CASRTGTGHDYNEQFF
TRBV11-2,TRBJ1-4,-,CASSIRRNEKLFF